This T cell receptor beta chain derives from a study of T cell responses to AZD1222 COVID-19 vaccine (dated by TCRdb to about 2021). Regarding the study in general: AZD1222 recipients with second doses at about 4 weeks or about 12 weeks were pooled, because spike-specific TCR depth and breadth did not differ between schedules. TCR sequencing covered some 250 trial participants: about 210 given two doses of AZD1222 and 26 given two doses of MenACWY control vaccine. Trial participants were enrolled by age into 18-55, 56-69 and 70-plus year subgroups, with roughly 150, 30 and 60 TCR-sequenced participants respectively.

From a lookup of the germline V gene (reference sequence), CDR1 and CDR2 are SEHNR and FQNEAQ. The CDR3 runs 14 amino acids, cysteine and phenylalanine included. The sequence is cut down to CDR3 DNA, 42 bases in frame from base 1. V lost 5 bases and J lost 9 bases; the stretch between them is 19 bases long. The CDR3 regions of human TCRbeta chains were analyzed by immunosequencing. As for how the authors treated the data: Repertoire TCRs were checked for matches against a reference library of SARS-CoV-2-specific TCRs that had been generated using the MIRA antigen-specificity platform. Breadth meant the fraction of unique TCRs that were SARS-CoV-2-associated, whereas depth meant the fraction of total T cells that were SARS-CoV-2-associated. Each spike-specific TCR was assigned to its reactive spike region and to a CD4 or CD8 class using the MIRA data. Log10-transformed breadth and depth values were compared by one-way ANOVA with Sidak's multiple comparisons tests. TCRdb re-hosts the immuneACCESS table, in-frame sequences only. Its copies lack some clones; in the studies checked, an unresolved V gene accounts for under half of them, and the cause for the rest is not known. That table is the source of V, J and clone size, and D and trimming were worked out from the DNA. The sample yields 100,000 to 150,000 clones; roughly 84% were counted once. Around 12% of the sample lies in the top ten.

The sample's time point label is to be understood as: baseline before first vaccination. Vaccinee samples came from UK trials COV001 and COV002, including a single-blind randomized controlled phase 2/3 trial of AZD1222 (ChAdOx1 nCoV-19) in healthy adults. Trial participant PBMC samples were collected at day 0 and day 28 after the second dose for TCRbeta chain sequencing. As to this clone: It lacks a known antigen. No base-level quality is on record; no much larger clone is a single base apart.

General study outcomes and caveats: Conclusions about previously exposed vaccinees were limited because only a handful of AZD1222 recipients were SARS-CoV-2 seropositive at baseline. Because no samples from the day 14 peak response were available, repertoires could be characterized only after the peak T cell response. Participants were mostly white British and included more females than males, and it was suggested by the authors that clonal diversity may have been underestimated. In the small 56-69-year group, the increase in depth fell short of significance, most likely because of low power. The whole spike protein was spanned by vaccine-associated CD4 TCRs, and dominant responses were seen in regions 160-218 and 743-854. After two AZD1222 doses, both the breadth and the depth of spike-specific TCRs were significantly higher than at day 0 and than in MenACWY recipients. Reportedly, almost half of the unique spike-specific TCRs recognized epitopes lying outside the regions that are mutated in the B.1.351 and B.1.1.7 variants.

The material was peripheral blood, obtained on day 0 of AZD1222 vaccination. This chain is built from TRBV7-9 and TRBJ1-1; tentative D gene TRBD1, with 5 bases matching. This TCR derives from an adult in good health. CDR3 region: CASSPGWGGQKAFF. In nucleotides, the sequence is TGTGCCAGCAGCCCAGGATGGGGCGGGCAGAAAGCTTTCTTT.